A selection of T cell receptor beta chains follows, all from one sample in a study of human T cells and chemical hapten exposure. MiXCR, applied by TCRdb to the RACE reads, yields one record per CDR3 protein. The table records roughly 86,000 distinct CDR3 sequences, roughly a tenth of them present only once. The sequences come from whole blood, collected in connection with sensitization to the hapten diphenylcyclopropenone (DPC). The receptors stem from a man aged 35-49 years with alopecia areata. Some clones in this sample may be carry-over from other donors' samples. The CDR3 runs from the conserved cysteine through the conserved F or W. The D gene is left open where the match is weak. Rows may omit the clone size; those that give it use once, few, many or a size class.

TRBV7-2	few	TRBD2	TRBJ2-1	CASSLIPIHRTSGRKEGNEQFF	TGTGCCAGCAGCTTAATCCCGATCCACCGGACTAGCGGGAGGAAGGAGGGGAATGAGCAGTTCTTC
TRBV6-6	.	.	TRBJ1-1	CASTHLGAGNTEAFF	TGTGCCAGCACTCACCTGGGAGCAGGGAACACTGAAGCTTTCTTT
TRBV30	few	.	TRBJ2-5	CAWSVGSGPAETQYF	TGTGCCTGGAGTGTTGGGAGCGGGCCCGCAGAGACCCAGTACTTC
TRBV7-2	.	.	TRBJ2-1	CASSLERVSYNEQFF	TGTGCCAGCAGCTTAGAGCGGGTCTCCTACAATGAGCAGTTCTTC
TRBV19	.	TRBD1	TRBJ1-6	CASSADRGANSPLHF	TGTGCCAGTAGCGCGGACAGGGGAGCGAATTCACCCCTCCACTTT
TRBV5-1	few	.	TRBJ2-6	CASSLPVLSGANVLTF	TGCGCCAGCAGCCTCCCGGTCCTCTCTGGGGCCAACGTCCTGACTTTC
TRBV7-9	many	TRBD1	TRBJ2-6	CASSLDRRMSGANVLTF	TGTGCCAGCAGCTTGGACAGGAGGATGTCCGGGGCCAACGTCCTGACTTTC
TRBV4-3	.	TRBD1	TRBJ2-7	CASSQALVGTGLYEQYF	TGCGCCAGCAGCCAAGCCTTGGTGGGGACAGGGTTATACGAGCAGTACTTC
TRBV20-1	many	TRBD1	TRBJ2-1	CSARDPRQGAEQFF	TGCAGTGCTAGAGATCCTAGGCAGGGGGCAGAGCAGTTCTTC
TRBV6-5	.	TRBD1	TRBJ2-5	CASSLFGTGQETQYF	TGTGCCAGCAGTCTATTCGGGACAGGGCAAGAGACCCAGTACTTC
TRBV6-2/TRBV6-3	few	TRBD2	TRBJ2-2	CASSRLAEAGELFF	TGTGCCAGCAGCCGACTAGCGGAGGCCGGGGAGCTGTTTTTT
TRBV10-3	.	.	TRBJ1-5	CAISRQDDQPQHF	TGTGCCATCAGTCGGCAGGACGATCAGCCCCAGCATTTT